These 15 T cell receptor beta chains came from one sample sequenced in a study of CD8+ T cells in alopecia areata. In each case, RNA was isolated and then reverse transcribed into cDNA as the sequencing template. Clones were sequenced by immunoSEQ multiplex PCR, and TCRdb holds only the in-frame ones, with some missing. The sample has 100,000 to 150,000 clones; 40% to 55% are singletons. The sample was NKG2D-low CD8+ T cells sorted from blood. The receptors come from a human donor with alopecia areata.

This clone appeared a few times. The rearrangement links TRBV7-9 to TRBJ1-5; D gene ambiguous. The CDR3 loop spans 14 amino acids. Germline CDR1 reads SEHNR; CDR2 reads FQNEAQ (reference sequence). The V gene lost 4 bases and the J gene lost 0 bases, with 7 bases spanning the gap. The CDR3 protein is CASSSWDSNQPQHF. The CDR3, as DNA: TGTGCCAGCAGCTCATGGGATAGCAATCAGCCCCAGCATTTT. Combining the CDR3 with reference TRBV7-9 and TRBJ1-5 gives the whole variable domain DTGVSQNPRHKITKRGQNVTFRCDPISEHNRLYWYRQTLGQGPEFLTYFQNEAQLEKSRLLSDRFSAERPKGSFSTLEIQRTEQGDSAMYLCASSSWDSNQPQHFGDGTRLSIL.

V and J are TRBV30 and TRBJ2-7; tentatively, D is TRBD1 (7 bases). Deletions cut 3 bases from V and 5 bases from J, with 14 bases between. The CDR3 has 13 amino acids. Germline V gene lookup returns CDR1 GTSNPN and CDR2 SVGIG (reference sequence). In DNA, the CDR3 is TGTGCCTGGAGGGACAGGAGGGAAGACGAGCAGTACTTC. Its protein product is CAWRDRREDEQYF.

As for this clone: At the DNA level, this CDR3 is encoded by other sequences in the same sample as well. The chain employs TRBV27 and TRBJ2-7, with TRBD2 matching 8 bases. CDR1 MNHEY and CDR2 SMNVEV come from the germline V gene (reference sequence). Trimming took 5 bases from V and 1 from J; bases not matched to a gene: 4. CDR3 length equals 14 residues. The CDR3 DNA reads as TGTGCCAGCAGTCCCGGGACTAGTTCCTACGAGCAGTACTTC. This encodes CASSPGTSSYEQYF.

This clone was recorded a few times. The V and J genes are TRBV29-1 and TRBJ1-2; 8 bases are shared with TRBD1. V shed 7 bases and J 7 bases; nucleotides not matched to a gene: 8. The V gene's germline CDR1 is SQVTM and CDR2 ANQGSEA. This CDR3 comprises 12 residues. The CDR3 nucleotides read TGCAGCGCGCCGGGGCAGGGGGCTGGCTACACCTTC. Protein: CSAPGQGAGYTF. The full variable domain, its missing parts supplied by reference TRBV29-1 and TRBJ1-2, is SAVISQKPSRDICQRGTSLTIQCQVDSQVTMMFWYRQQPGQSLTLIATANQGSEATYESGFVIDKFPISRPNLTFSTLTVSNMSPEDSSIYLCSAPGQGAGYTFGSGTRLTVV.

The chain is built from TRBV30 and TRBJ2-5; D is ambiguous. CDR3 size: 10 residues. V gave up 7 bases and J gave up 7 bases, with 10 bases separating them. Germline loops: CDR1 GTSNPN, CDR2 SVGIG (reference sequence). Here the CDR3 DNA reads TGTGCCTCCCTACTGGGGACCCAGTACTTC. Encoded protein: CASLLGTQYF.

The rearrangement uses TRBV25-1 and TRBJ2-5; no firm D call. CDR3 size: 12 residues. In germline, CDR1 is MGHDK, CDR2 SYGVNS. V was pared by 4 bases and J by 5 bases, with 8 bases between. In nucleotides, the CDR3 is TGTGCCAGCAGTGGGGCTGGCGAGACCCAGTACTTC. Protein: CASSGAGETQYF.

This clone was picked up a small number of times. The chain uses TRBV28 and TRBJ2-1, with no clear D. There are 11 residues in the CDR3. Between the trimmed V and J ends, which lost 6 bases and 8 bases, there was a span of 8 bases. In germline, CDR1 is MDHEN, CDR2 SYDVKM. The CDR3 sequence: CASRVGHEQFF. In DNA form, the CDR3 reads TGTGCCAGCAGGGTAGGCCATGAGCAGTTCTTC. Complete variable domain (other parts from reference TRBV28 and TRBJ2-1): DVKVTQSSRYLVKRTGEKVFLECVQDMDHENMFWYRQDPGLGLRLIYFSYDVKMKEKGDIPEGYSVSREKKERFSLILESASTNQTSMYLCASRVGHEQFFGPGTRLTVL.

This clone was counted a few times. The J gene is TRBJ2-1, the V gene TRBV29-1; D is undetermined. V was cut by 7 bases and J by 4 bases, with 5 bases left in between. Looked up from germline, CDR1 is SQVTM and CDR2 is ANQGSEA. The CDR3 sequence is 10 residues long. CDR3 sequence (DNA): TGCAGCGCCCGGTACAATGAGCAGTTCTTC. Its translation is CSARYNEQFF.

The chain recombines TRBV29-1 with TRBJ1-2; D uncertain. Germline values: CDR1 SQVTM, CDR2 ANQGSEA. This CDR3 region has 11 residues. Trimming stripped 4 bases from V and 9 bases from J, with 12 bases between. The CDR3 loop is CSVVIEIRYTF. The CDR3 coding sequence is TGCAGCGTTGTCATCGAGATTCGCTACACCTTC.

V usage is TRBV29-1 and J usage is TRBJ2-6; maybe TRBD2 (6 bases). V was pared by 3 bases and J by 0 bases, with 15 bases between. Germline V gives CDR1 SQVTM, CDR2 ANQGSEA. This CDR3 has 17 residues. The CDR3: CSVDAREAYSGANVLTF. CDR3 DNA sequence: TGCAGCGTTGACGCCAGGGAGGCCTACTCTGGGGCCAACGTCCTGACTTTC. Looking up the rest from reference TRBV29-1 and TRBJ2-6 gives the full variable domain: SAVISQKPSRDICQRGTSLTIQCQVDSQVTMMFWYRQQPGQSLTLIATANQGSEATYESGFVIDKFPISRPNLTFSTLTVSNMSPEDSSIYLCSVDAREAYSGANVLTFGAGSRLTVL.

This clone was counted between two and nine times. The chain has TRBV29-1 and TRBJ2-1, with D uncertain. The germline V gene encodes CDR1 SQVTM and CDR2 ANQGSEA. Trimming took off 7 bases at V and 1 base at J, with 2 bases between the two ends. There are 10 residues in the CDR3. The CDR3 loop reads CSASYNEQFF. The CDR3 DNA reads as TGCAGCGCTTCCTACAATGAGCAGTTCTTC.

This clone was seen a handful of times. The rearrangement links TRBV2 to TRBJ2-3; TRBD2 is a possible D gene (6 bases). V lost 6 bases, J lost 6 bases, and 19 bases lay in between. The CDR3 runs to 15 residues. Per germline, CDR1 SNHLY and CDR2 FYNNEI. The CDR3 coding sequence is TGTGCCAGCAGATCGGAGGGAGAGATTGTGGATACGCAGTATTTT. It specifies CASRSEGEIVDTQYF.

The chain recombines TRBV29-1 with TRBJ2-1; D uncertain. This CDR3 is 11 amino acids long. The germline V gene has CDR1 SQVTM and CDR2 ANQGSEA. V lost 8 bases to trimming and J lost 3 bases, with 8 bases between them. CDR3 region: CSLGSYNEQFF. CDR3 DNA: TGCAGCCTTGGAAGCTACAATGAGCAGTTCTTC.

J is TRBJ2-5 and V is TRBV10-3; 7 positions match TRBD2. The germline CDR1 and CDR2 sequences are ENHRY and SYGVKD. The ends lost 3 bases at V and 4 bases at J; junction bases unmatched: 5. The CDR3 totals 14 residues. The CDR3 here is CAISEELASETQYF. The CDR3 DNA reads as TGTGCCATCAGTGAAGAACTAGCGTCAGAGACCCAGTACTTC.

This CDR3 reads CSARSTEAFF. The CDR3 coding sequence is TGCAGTGCTAGGTCGACTGAAGCTTTCTTT. The rearrangement uses TRBV20-1 and TRBJ1-1; D remains ambiguous. With 3 bases removed from V and 5 bases from J, the gap between germline ends came to 4 bases. The germline V gene encodes CDR1 DFQATT and CDR2 SNEGSKA (reference sequence). The CDR3 totals 10 residues.